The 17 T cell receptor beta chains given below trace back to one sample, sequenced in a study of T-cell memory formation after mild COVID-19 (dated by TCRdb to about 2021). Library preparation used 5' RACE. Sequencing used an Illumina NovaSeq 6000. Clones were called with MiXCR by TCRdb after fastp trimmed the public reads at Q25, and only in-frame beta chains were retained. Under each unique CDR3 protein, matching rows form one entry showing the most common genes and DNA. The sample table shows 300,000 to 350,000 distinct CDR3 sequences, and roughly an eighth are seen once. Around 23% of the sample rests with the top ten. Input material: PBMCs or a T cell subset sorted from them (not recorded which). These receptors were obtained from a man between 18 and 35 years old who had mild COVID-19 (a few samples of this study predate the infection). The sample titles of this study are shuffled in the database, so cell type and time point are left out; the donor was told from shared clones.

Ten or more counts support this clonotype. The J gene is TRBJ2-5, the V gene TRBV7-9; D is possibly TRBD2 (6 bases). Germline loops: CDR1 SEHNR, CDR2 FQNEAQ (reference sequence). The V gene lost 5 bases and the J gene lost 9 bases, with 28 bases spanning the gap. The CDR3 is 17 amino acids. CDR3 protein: CASSLETGTEALAAQYF. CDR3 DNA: TGTGCCAGCAGCCTAGAGACCGGGACTGAAGCCCTGGCGGCCCAGTACTTC.

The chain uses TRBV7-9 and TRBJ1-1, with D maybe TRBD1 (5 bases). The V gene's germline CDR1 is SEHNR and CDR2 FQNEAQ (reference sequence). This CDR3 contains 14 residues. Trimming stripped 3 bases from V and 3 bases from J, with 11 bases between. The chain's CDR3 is CASSLLGRDTEAFF. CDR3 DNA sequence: TGTGCCAGCAGCTTGTTGGGCAGGGACACTGAAGCTTTCTTT.

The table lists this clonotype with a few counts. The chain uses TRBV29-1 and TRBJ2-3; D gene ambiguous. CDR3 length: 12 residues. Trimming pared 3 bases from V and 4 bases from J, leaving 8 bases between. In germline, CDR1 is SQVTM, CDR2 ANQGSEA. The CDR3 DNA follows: TGCAGCGTTGATCCCAACTCAGATACGCAGTATTTT. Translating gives CSVDPNSDTQYF.

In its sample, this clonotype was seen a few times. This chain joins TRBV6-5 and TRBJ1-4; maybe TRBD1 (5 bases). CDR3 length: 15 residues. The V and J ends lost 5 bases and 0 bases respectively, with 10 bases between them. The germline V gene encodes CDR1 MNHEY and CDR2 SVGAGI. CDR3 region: CASSALGATNEKLFF. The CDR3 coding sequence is TGTGCCAGCAGTGCCCTGGGGGCAACTAATGAAAAACTGTTTTTT.

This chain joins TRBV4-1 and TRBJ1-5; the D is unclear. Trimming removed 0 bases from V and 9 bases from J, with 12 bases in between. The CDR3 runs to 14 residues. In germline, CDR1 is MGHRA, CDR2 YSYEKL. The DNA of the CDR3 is TGCGCCAGCAGCCAAGATTTGAGGGTGGGGCCCCAGCATTTT. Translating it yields CASSQDLRVGPQHF.

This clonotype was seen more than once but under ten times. In DNA, the CDR3 is TGTGCCAGCCTAAAGGGACAGGGGCTTACCGAGCAGTACTTC. This encodes CASLKGQGLTEQYF. The V gene is TRBV12-5, the J gene TRBJ2-7; the match to TRBD1 covers 10 bases. CDR3 length: 14 residues. The germline CDR1 and CDR2 sequences are LGHNT and FRNRAP. Together with reference TRBV12-5 and TRBJ2-7, the CDR3 gives the full variable domain: DARVTQTPRHKVTEMGQEVTMRCQPILGHNTVFWYRQTMMQGLELLAYFRNRAPLDDSGMPKDRFSAEMPDATLATLKIQPSEPRDSAVYFCASLKGQGLTEQYFGPGTRLTVT.

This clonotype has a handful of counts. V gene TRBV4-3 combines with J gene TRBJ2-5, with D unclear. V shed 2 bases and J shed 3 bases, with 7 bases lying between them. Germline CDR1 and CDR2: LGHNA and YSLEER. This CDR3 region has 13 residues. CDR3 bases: TGCGCCAGCAGCCAACTCCTAGAAGAGACCCAGTACTTC. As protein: CASSQLLEETQYF.

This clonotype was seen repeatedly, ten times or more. This CDR3 is CASSLRQGQNIQYF. As DNA, the CDR3 is TGCGCCAGCAGCTTACGACAGGGGCAAAACATTCAGTACTTC. The gene calls are TRBV5-1 and TRBJ2-4; 8 nucleotides agree with TRBD1. CDR3 size: 14 residues. The germline gives CDR1 SGHRS, CDR2 YFSETQ. J lost 5 bases, V lost 2 bases, and 3 bases had no gene match. The variable domain in full, with the rest retrieved from reference TRBV5-1 and TRBJ2-4, is KAGVTQTPRYLIKTRGQQVTLSCSPISGHRSVSWYQQTPGQGLQFLFEYFSETQRNKGNFPGRFSGRQFSNSRSEMNVSTLELGDSALYLCASSLRQGQNIQYFGAGTRLSVL.

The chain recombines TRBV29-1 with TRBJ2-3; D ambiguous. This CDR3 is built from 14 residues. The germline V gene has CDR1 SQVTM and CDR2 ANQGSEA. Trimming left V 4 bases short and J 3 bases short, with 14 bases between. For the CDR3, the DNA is TGCAGCGTTGCCGAGCTGGCTGGAACAGATACGCAGTATTTT. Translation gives CSVAELAGTDTQYF.

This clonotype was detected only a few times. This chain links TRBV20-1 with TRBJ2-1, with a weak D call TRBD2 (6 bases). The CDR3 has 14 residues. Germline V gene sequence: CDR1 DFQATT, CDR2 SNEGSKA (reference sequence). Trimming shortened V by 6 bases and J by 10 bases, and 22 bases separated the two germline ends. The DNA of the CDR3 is TGCAGTGCCACCCCCGGGGGACCAAAGTCCGAGCAGTTCTTC. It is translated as CSATPGGPKSEQFF.

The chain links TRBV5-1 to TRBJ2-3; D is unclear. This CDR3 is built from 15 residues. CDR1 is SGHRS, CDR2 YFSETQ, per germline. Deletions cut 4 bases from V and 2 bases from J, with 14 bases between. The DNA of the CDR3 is TGCGCCAGCAGCCGTCCGGAAACTGACACAGATACGCAGTATTTT. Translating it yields CASSRPETDTDTQYF.

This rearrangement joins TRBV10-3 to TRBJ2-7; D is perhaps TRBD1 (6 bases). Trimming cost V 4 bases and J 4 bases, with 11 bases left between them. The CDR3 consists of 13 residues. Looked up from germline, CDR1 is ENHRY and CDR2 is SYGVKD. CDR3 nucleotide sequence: TGTGCCATCAGTGGGCCGGGACAATACGAGCAGTACGTC. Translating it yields CAISGPGQYEQYV.

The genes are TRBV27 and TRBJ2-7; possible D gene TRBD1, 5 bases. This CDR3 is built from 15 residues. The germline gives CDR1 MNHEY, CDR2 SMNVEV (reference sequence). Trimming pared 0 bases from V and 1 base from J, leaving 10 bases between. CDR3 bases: TGTGCCAGCAGTTTATCGGCGGACAATTCCTACGAGCAGTACTTC. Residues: CASSLSADNSYEQYF.

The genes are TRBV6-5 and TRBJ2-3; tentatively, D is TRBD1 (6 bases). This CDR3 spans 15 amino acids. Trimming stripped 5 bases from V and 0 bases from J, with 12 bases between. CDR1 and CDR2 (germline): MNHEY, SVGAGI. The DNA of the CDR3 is TGTGCCAGCAGTCCACAGGGCTTCAGCACAGATACGCAGTATTTT. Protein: CASSPQGFSTDTQYF.

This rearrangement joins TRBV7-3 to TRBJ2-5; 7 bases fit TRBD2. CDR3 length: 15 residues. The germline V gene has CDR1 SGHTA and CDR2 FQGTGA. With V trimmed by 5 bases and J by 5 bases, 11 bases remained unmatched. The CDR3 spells CASSLSGLPPETQYF. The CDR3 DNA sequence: TGTGCCAGCAGCCTCTCGGGACTACCGCCCGAGACCCAGTACTTC.

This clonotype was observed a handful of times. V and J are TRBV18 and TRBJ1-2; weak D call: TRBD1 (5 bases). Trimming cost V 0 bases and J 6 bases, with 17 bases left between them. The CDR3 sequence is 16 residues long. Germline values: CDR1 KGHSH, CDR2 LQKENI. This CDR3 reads CASSPPGGEGRHGYTF. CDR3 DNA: TGTGCCAGCTCACCACCGGGCGGGGAGGGGAGACATGGCTACACCTTC.

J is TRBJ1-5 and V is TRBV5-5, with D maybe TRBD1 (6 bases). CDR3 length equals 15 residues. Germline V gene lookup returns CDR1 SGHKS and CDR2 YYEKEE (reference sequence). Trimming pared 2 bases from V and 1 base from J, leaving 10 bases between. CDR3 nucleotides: TGTGCCAGCAGCTTTGGGGGCTTAAGCAATCAGCCCCAGCATTTT. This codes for CASSFGGLSNQPQHF.